The 23 T cell receptor beta chains in this list originate from one sample, sequenced in a study of response to subunit inactivated influenza vaccine. Using its own MiXCR run on the RT-PCR reads, TCRdb lists one record per CDR3 protein. Among under 950,000 distinct CDR3 sequences listed, over 20% were seen once. The sequenced sample was PBMCs from blood, obtained roughly 5 days after vaccination. All receptors derive from a man in his forties or fifties who received an inactivated influenza vaccine.

This chain links TRBV28 with TRBJ2-2; D ambiguous. V lost 9 bases to trimming and J lost 5 bases, with 13 bases between them. Germline V CDR1 and CDR2: MDHEN, SYDVKM. This CDR3 has 13 amino acids. The CDR3, as DNA: TGTGCCAGTGGTCCCGAGGTTACCGGGGAGCTGTTTTTT. Its protein product is CASGPEVTGELFF.

This clonotype was counted only a few times. This sequence joins TRBV6-5 and TRBJ2-1, with 8 nucleotides matching TRBD1. The CDR3 length is 19 residues. Unmatched junction bases numbered 16, after V lost 0 bases and J lost 6 bases. Germline values: CDR1 MNHEY, CDR2 SVGAGI. The CDR3 DNA follows: TGTGCCAGCAGTTACTCCCCTCAAGGACAGGGCCTTTATCCCAATGAGCAGTTCTTC. This codes for CASSYSPQGQGLYPNEQFF.

The V and J genes are TRBV12-3 or TRBV12-4 and TRBJ2-1, with D perhaps being TRBD1 or TRBD2 (6 bases each). With 4 bases removed from V and 8 bases from J, the gap between germline ends came to 21 bases. CDR3 length: 16 amino acids. The CDR3 DNA reads as TGTGCCAGCAGTTCCCCCCGGGGGCCCCCTGGTCATGAGCAGTTCTTC. Its translation: CASSSPRGPPGHEQFF.

This clonotype turned up a few times. The gene calls are TRBV10-3 and TRBJ1-1; a weak D match, TRBD1 (6 bases). There are 15 residues in the CDR3. The V end lost 5 bases, the J end lost 0 bases, and 13 bases lay between the germline ends. Per germline, CDR1 ENHRY and CDR2 SYGVKD. The CDR3 DNA is TGTGCCATCAGTACCCGGGACACTTTGAACACTGAAGCTTTCTTT. Its protein is CAISTRDTLNTEAFF.

This clonotype was seen only a few times. The chain has TRBV11-2 and TRBJ2-3; D call uncertain. Trimming took 5 bases from V and 1 from J, leaving 10 bases between them. This CDR3 spans 14 amino acids. Germline V gives CDR1 SGHAT, CDR2 FQNNGV. The CDR3 is CASSPLGGTDTQYF. Here the CDR3 DNA reads TGTGCCAGCAGCCCCCTGGGCGGCACAGATACGCAGTATTTT.

The rearrangement links TRBV9 to TRBJ2-2; no clear D. The CDR3 contains 13 residues. The germline CDR1 and CDR2 sequences are SGDLS and YYNGEE. The germline V and J ends were trimmed by 0 bases and 8 bases, with 8 bases remaining between them. The CDR3 sequence is CASSVDSWGELFF. CDR3 in DNA: TGTGCCAGCAGCGTAGATTCTTGGGGGGAGCTGTTTTTT.

This clonotype appeared many times. The rearrangement uses TRBV24-1 and TRBJ2-1; 9 bases are a match to TRBD2. After removal of 4 bases from V and 0 bases from J, the junction contained 3 bases not matched to a gene. Germline-derived CDR1 and CDR2 are KGHDR and SFDVKD. The CDR3 is made up of 16 amino acids. For the CDR3, the DNA is TGTGCCACCAGTGACCGTAGCGGGAGCTCCTACAATGAGCAGTTCTTC. As protein: CATSDRSGSSYNEQFF.

This clonotype was counted between two and nine times. Here the CDR3 reads CSVFGLAGTGELFF. CDR3 sequence (DNA): TGCAGCGTTTTTGGACTAGCGGGAACCGGGGAGCTGTTTTTT. This chain connects TRBV29-1 to TRBJ2-2; 12 bases line up with TRBD2. CDR3 size: 14 residues. CDR1 SQVTM and CDR2 ANQGSEA come from the germline V gene. V was pared by 5 bases and J by 5 bases, with 3 bases of the junction left unmatched.

Only a few counts were recorded for this clonotype. The V gene is TRBV29-1, the J gene TRBJ2-3; unclear D gene. The V end was cut by 7 bases, the J end by 0 bases, with 14 bases between. Germline CDR1 is SQVTM and CDR2 is ANQGSEA. This CDR3 has 14 amino acids. The CDR3: CSASGAWSTDTQYF. In DNA form, the CDR3 reads TGCAGCGCTTCTGGAGCGTGGAGCACAGATACGCAGTATTTT.

V and J are TRBV12-3 or TRBV12-4 and TRBJ2-2; D is uncertain. V was shortened by 2 bases and J by 7 bases, with 5 bases between the two germline ends. This CDR3 comprises 12 residues. CDR3 protein: CASSLISGELFF. The CDR3 nucleotides read TGTGCCAGCAGTTTAATAAGCGGGGAGCTGTTTTTT.

The gene calls are TRBV7-6 and TRBJ2-2, with 8 bases matching TRBD2. Germline lookup yields CDR1 SGHVS and CDR2 FNYEAQ. The CDR3 is made up of 16 amino acids. V was clipped by 5 bases and J by 2 bases; unmatched bases: 7. CDR3 in DNA: TGTGCCAGCAGCCTTAGCGGGAAAGCAAACACCGGGGAGCTGTTTTTT. It codes for CASSLSGKANTGELFF.

The chain recombines TRBV6-5 with TRBJ2-7; TRBD2 matches at 14 bases. The CDR3 extends over 17 amino acids. Germline-derived CDR1 and CDR2 are MNHEY and SVGAGI. V was clipped by 2 bases and J by 2 bases; unmatched bases: 5. The CDR3 sequence: CASSYISGLAGAYEQYF. As DNA, the CDR3 is TGTGCCAGCAGTTACATATCGGGACTAGCGGGGGCCTACGAGCAGTACTTC.

The table lists this clonotype with a few counts. The chain has TRBV12-3 or TRBV12-4 and TRBJ2-1; 10 bases line up with TRBD2. The CDR3 covers 15 residues. V lost 6 bases and J lost 3; bases outside the gene matches: 5. CDR3 nucleotide sequence: TGTGCCAGCAGCCTTAGCGGGAGGTTCTACAATGAGCAGTTCTTC. Translated, it gives CASSLSGRFYNEQFF.

This clonotype occurred a few times. The rearrangement links TRBV20-1 to TRBJ2-5; 9 nucleotides match TRBD2. The junction had 10 bases not matched to a gene; V was cut back by 6 bases and J by 5 bases. Germline CDR1 is DFQATT and CDR2 is SNEGSKA (reference sequence). The CDR3 runs to 14 residues. The CDR3, as DNA: TGCAGTGCATGGGGTAGCGGGAGTTTGGAGACCCAGTACTTC. Amino acid sequence: CSAWGSGSLETQYF.

This clonotype was seen only a few times. The rearrangement uses TRBV12-3 or TRBV12-4 and TRBJ2-6, with a possible D match to TRBD1 (6 bases). The CDR3 covers 17 residues. V lost 7 bases to trimming and J lost 0 bases, with 16 bases between them. The CDR3 bases are TGTGCCAGCAAGGGGGAGCGGACCCTCTCTGGGGCCAACGTCCTGACTTTC. Its protein product is CASKGERTLSGANVLTF.

J is TRBJ2-1 and V is TRBV4-1, with D possibly being TRBD1 (6 bases). V dropped 2 bases and J dropped 4 bases, with 12 bases sitting between them. CDR3 length equals 15 residues. CDR1 and CDR2 from the germline V gene are MGHRA and YSYEKL. CDR3 region: CASSQQRDTYNEQFF. The CDR3 DNA sequence: TGCGCCAGCAGCCAACAACGGGACACATACAATGAGCAGTTCTTC.

This clonotype was detected a few times. The rearrangement links TRBV20-1 to TRBJ2-2; 7 nucleotides align to TRBD1. The CDR3 is 14 residues long. Germline V gene lookup returns CDR1 DFQATT and CDR2 SNEGSKA (reference sequence). Losses at the gene ends were 2 bases for V and 6 bases for J; bases not matched to a gene: 6. CDR3 region: CSARRGGAAGELFF. Written as DNA, the CDR3 is TGCAGTGCTAGACGAGGGGGCGCGGCCGGGGAGCTGTTTTTT.

As concerns this clonotype: Relative to the germline gene, one junction end is altered; a read error may explain this. The CDR3 loop is CVSSEWSTSTDTQYF. The CDR3 coding sequence is TGTGTCAGCAGTGAATGGAGCACCAGCACAGATACGCAGTATTTT. This chain uses TRBV2 with TRBJ2-3; D is unresolved. The V gene's germline CDR1 is SNHLY and CDR2 FYNNEI. The CDR3 runs to 15 residues.

The chain recombines TRBV20-1 with TRBJ2-7, with 12 nucleotides matching TRBD2. This CDR3 comprises 15 residues. The V gene end was trimmed by 5 bases and the J gene end by 3 bases; junction bases not matched to a gene: 8. CDR1 is DFQATT, CDR2 SNEGSKA, per germline (reference sequence). CDR3 nucleotide sequence: TGCAGTGCTGGCCCACAGGGACTAGCGGGCTACGAGCAGTACTTC. It specifies CSAGPQGLAGYEQYF.

This clonotype came up a few times. The chain recombines TRBV6-1 with TRBJ2-1; TRBD2 agrees at 11 bases. Unmatched junction bases numbered 13, after V lost 6 bases and J lost 0 bases. The CDR3 length is 19 residues. Germline CDR1 MNHNS, CDR2 SASEGT. Here the CDR3 reads CASRRIRLAGSASYNEQFF. CDR3 nucleotide sequence: TGTGCCAGCAGGCGGATCAGACTAGCGGGATCCGCCTCCTACAATGAGCAGTTCTTC.

The chain uses TRBV7-2 and TRBJ2-5; possible D gene TRBD2, 5 bases. The V gene lost 0 bases and the J gene lost 5 bases, with 13 bases spanning the gap. Germline V CDR1 and CDR2: SGHTA, FQGNSA. This CDR3 comprises 15 residues. Here the CDR3 reads CASSLAPGSWETQYF. CDR3 nucleotide sequence: TGTGCCAGCAGCTTAGCTCCGGGGTCCTGGGAGACCCAGTACTTC. Full variable domain (outside the CDR3, taken from reference TRBV7-2 and TRBJ2-5): GAGVSQSPSNKVTEKGKDVELRCDPISGHTALYWYRQSLGQGLEFLIYFQGNSAPDKSGLPSDRFSAERTGGSVSTLTIQRTQQEDSAVYLCASSLAPGSWETQYFGPGTRLLVL.

The chain couples TRBV11-2 to TRBJ2-1; TRBD1 matches 10 bases. V was pared by 7 bases and J by 0 bases, with 12 bases of the junction left unmatched. CDR1 SGHAT and CDR2 FQNNGV come from the germline V gene. This CDR3 region has 18 residues. CDR3 amino acids: CASNRDRGQFLSYNEQFF. The CDR3 DNA reads as TGTGCCAGCAACCGAGACAGGGGGCAGTTCCTCTCCTACAATGAGCAGTTCTTC.

This clonotype was observed a few times. The chain carries TRBV18 and TRBJ2-2; 10 nucleotides match TRBD2. Trimming took 3 bases from V and 4 from J; bases not matched to a gene: 5. Looked up from germline, CDR1 is KGHSH and CDR2 is LQKENI. This CDR3 is 16 amino acids long. For the CDR3, the DNA is TGTGCCAGCTCACCTTCTAGCGGGAGAGCCACCGGGGAGCTGTTTTTT. It encodes CASSPSSGRATGELFF.